Described below is a single T cell receptor (beta chain) sequence and its context. One end of the junction is discordant with germline, which a read error may explain. TCRdb's table, derived via immunoSEQ multiplex PCR, lists solely in-frame clones and lacks some. The top ten hold 6% to 8.5% of the sample, which has about 160,000 clones, approximately 90% seen once. The CDR3 consists of 19 residues. Germline V gene sequence: CDR1 SGHRS, CDR2 YFSETQ. The entry originates in a study of blood T cell repertoires in COVID-19. The TCR was taken from a woman aged 45-60 years who had recovered from COVID-19. Specimen: PBMCs or T cells enriched from blood (not recorded which). The gene calls are TRBV5-1 and TRBJ1-2; 9 nucleotides agree with TRBD1. The CDR3 sequence is CASSHRSRDRDLTNSGYTF. In DNA, the CDR3 is TGCGCCAGCAGCCACCGGTCCCGGGACAGGGACCTCACCAACTCTGGCTACACCTTC. The complete variable domain, with remaining parts taken from reference TRBV5-1 and TRBJ1-2, reads KAGVTQTPRYLIKTRGQQVTLSCSPISGHRSVSWYQQTPGQGLQFLFEYFSETQRNKGNFPGRFSGRQFSNSRSEMNVSTLELGDSALYLCASSHRSRDRDLTNSGYTFGSGTRLTVV.